The clone carrying this T cell receptor beta chain was counted between two and nine times. Antigen unknown. The sample is drawn from a study of TIL therapy for anti-PD-1-resistant metastatic lung cancer. Overall study context: Tumors carried a median about 1.4 non-synonymous mutations per megabase.

Study findings and constraints: Infused TIL clonotypes partially replaced the baseline blood repertoire, then decayed over months.

As for time point: pre-treatment sample, taken before nivolumab and TIL therapy. CDR3 size: 15 residues. V dropped 6 bases and J dropped 1; count of bases not matched to a gene: 4. Germline CDR1 reads SGHAT; CDR2 reads FQNNGV. The libraries were made with immunoSEQ v3. Libraries were sequenced to 2.2 million or so read pairs (survey) or roughly 4.5-6.5 million (deep). The repertoire was sequenced with immunoSEQ multiplex PCR; TCRdb's copy has only in-frame clones and lacks some. The sample shows 40,000 to 55,000 clones, about 80% of them seen only once. The sample in question was blood, obtained at baseline. The clonotype was recovered from a woman between 25 and 85 years old with non-small cell lung cancer. The chain is built from TRBV11-2 and TRBJ2-7; 12 bases line up with TRBD2. CDR3 bases: TGTGCCAGCAGATTTACTAGCGGGAGGTCCTACGAGCAGTACTTC. The encoded protein is CASRFTSGRSYEQYF.